Listed below are T cell receptor beta chains from one sample, sequenced in a study of T cell clonotyping in hematopoietic cell transplantation. Sequencing used immunoSEQ multiplex PCR; TCRdb keeps in-frame clones, though not all of them. The sample gives more than 5,000 clones, roughly 79% of which show up once; 21% is in the top ten. The sequencing used peripheral blood mononuclear cells, collected 100 days after allogeneic stem cell transplant. The receptor set was obtained from a male patient aged 55 to 69 who had an allogeneic stem cell transplant, so T cells may come from the graft donor. Some clones in this sample may be carry-over from other donors' samples. CDR3s leave out the opening cysteine and the closing phenylalanine or tryptophan. Each record gives: V gene, J gene, CDR3 protein.

V: TRBV7-2; J: TRBJ2-1; CDR3: ASGLLATYNEQF
V: TRBV6-6; J: TRBJ1-1; CDR3: ASRLNTEAF
V: TRBV28; J: TRBJ2-2; CDR3: ASRQQGGSAGELF
V: TRBV11-1; J: TRBJ2-1; CDR3: ASSLWGEQF
V: TRBV18; J: TRBJ2-1; CDR3: ASSPLGASEQF
V: TRBV7-9; J: TRBJ2-7; CDR3: ASSPEGGPYERY
V: TRBV10-3; J: TRBJ1-4; CDR3: AISEGEKLF
V: TRBV28; J: TRBJ1-1; CDR3: ASSLTDMTVNTEAF
V: TRBV7-9; J: TRBJ1-1; CDR3: ASSRLDGLNTEAF
V: TRBV27; J: TRBJ2-7; CDR3: ASSQLPGQAYEQY
V: TRBV7-9; J: TRBJ2-1; CDR3: ASSSRFRPYNEQF
V: TRBV7-9; J: TRBJ1-4; CDR3: ASSPSGGTNEKLF
V: TRBV28; J: TRBJ2-7; CDR3: ASSPIRRVYEQY
V: TRBV9; J: TRBJ1-1; CDR3: ASSRGAEAF
V: TRBV7-4; J: .; CDR3: ASSLFDRTYEQY
V: TRBV25-1; J: TRBJ2-3; CDR3: ASSEYQLRDTQY
V: TRBV29-1; J: TRBJ2-3; CDR3: SALSPDWLRTDTQY
V: TRBV30; J: TRBJ1-3; CDR3: AWSVLESTIY
V: TRBV4-1; J: TRBJ2-1; CDR3: ASSQDPTGNQF
V: TRBV2; J: TRBJ1-2; CDR3: ASQGAVYGYT
V: TRBV9; J: TRBJ2-7; CDR3: ASSVGGSSYEQY
V: TRBV28; J: TRBJ2-7; CDR3: ASSPTPGQLYEQY
V: TRBV6-5; J: TRBJ2-3; CDR3: ASRADGYTQY
V: TRBV5-6; J: TRBJ2-5; CDR3: ASSRGWTSGTGPRETQY
V: TRBV6-1; J: TRBJ2-1; CDR3: ASSEVPLSSYNEQF
V: TRBV28; J: TRBJ2-1; CDR3: ASSSPEALAGSYNEQF
V: TRBV1; J: TRBJ1-5; CDR3: TSSQDRRGTGDSNQPQH
V: TRBV9; J: TRBJ2-1; CDR3: ASSVVAGAPSGEQF
V: TRBV7-8; J: TRBJ2-3; CDR3: ASSLEVAYTQY
V: TRBV18; J: TRBJ1-5; CDR3: ASSPLPGQGKNQPQH
V: TRBV5-5; J: TRBJ1-2; CDR3: ASSLDRANYGYT
V: TRBV27; J: TRBJ1-3; CDR3: ASREGVGNTIY
V: TRBV10-1; J: TRBJ1-1; CDR3: ASSLDSNTEAF
V: TRBV6-6; J: TRBJ1-2; CDR3: ASRRSSGVDGYT
V: TRBV28; J: TRBJ1-2; CDR3: ASSNYGNTVIYGYT
V: TRBV7-9; J: TRBJ2-7; CDR3: ASSLSSGGPYEQY
V: TRBV9; J: TRBJ1-1; CDR3: ASSARTGRNTEAF
V: TRBV9; J: TRBJ1-2; CDR3: ASSGTVSFYGYT
V: TRBV10-3; J: TRBJ1-2; CDR3: AIRSSLNSGYT
V: TRBV6-5; J: TRBJ1-1; CDR3: ASRSPGAEAF
V: TRBV9; J: TRBJ2-1; CDR3: ASSTGPQQF
V: TRBV11-2; J: TRBJ2-3; CDR3: ASSLDREATQY
V: TRBV21-1; J: TRBJ1-1; CDR3: ASSKVEGLNTEAF
V: TRBV7-2; J: TRBJ2-7; CDR3: ASSFQGGPYEQY
V: TRBV6-5; J: TRBJ2-7; CDR3: ASSYIGRTYEQY
V: TRBV5-6; J: TRBJ2-2; CDR3: ASSPIYTGELF
V: TRBV25-1; J: TRBJ2-1; CDR3: ASKSRQGWSHEQF
V: TRBV28; J: TRBJ1-2; CDR3: ASSPPRGGNYGYT
V: TRBV10-2; J: TRBJ2-7; CDR3: ASSEGTGYEQY